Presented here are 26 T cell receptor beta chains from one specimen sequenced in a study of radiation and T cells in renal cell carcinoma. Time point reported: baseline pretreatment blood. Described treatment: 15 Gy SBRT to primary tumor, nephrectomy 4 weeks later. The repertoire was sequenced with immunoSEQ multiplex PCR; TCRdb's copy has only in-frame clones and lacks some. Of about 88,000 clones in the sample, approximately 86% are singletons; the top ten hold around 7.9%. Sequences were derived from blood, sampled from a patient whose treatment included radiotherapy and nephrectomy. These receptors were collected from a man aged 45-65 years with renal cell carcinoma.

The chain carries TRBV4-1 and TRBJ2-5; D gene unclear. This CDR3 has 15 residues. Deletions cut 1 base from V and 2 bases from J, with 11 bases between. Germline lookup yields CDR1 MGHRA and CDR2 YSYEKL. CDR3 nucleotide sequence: TGCGCCAGCAGCCAAGTGGTCGGCAGGCAAGAGACCCAGTACTTC. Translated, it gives CASSQVVGRQETQYF.

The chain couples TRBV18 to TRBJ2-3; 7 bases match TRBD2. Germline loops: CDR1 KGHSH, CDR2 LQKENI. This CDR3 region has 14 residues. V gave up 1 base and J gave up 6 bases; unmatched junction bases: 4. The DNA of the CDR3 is TGTGCCAGCTCACCACGGGCGGGGGAGGATACGCAGTATTTT. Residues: CASSPRAGEDTQYF.

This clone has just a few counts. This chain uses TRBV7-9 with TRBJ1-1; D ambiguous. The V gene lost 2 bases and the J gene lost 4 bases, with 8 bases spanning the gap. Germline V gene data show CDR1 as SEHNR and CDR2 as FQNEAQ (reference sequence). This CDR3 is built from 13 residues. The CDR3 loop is CASSLQRSTEAFF. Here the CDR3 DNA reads TGTGCCAGCAGCTTACAGAGGAGCACTGAAGCTTTCTTT.

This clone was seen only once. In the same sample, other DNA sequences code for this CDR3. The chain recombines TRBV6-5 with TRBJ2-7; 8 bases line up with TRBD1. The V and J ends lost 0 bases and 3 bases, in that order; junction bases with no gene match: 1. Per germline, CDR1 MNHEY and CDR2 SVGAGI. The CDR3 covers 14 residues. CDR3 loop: CASSYSGQGYEQYF. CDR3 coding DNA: TGTGCCAGCAGTTACTCAGGACAGGGCTACGAGCAGTACTTC.

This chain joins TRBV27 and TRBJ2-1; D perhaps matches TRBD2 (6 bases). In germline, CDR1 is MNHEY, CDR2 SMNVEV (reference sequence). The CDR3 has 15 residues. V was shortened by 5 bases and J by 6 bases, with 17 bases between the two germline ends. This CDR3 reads CASSQKEGMGNEQFF. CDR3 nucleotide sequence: TGTGCCAGCAGTCAAAAGGAGGGAATGGGCAATGAGCAGTTCTTC.

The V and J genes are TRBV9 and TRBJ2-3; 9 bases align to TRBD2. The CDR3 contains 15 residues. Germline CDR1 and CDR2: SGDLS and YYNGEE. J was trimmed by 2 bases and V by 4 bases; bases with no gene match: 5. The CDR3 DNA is TGTGCCAGCAGCTTTCGACTAGCGGACACAGATACGCAGTATTTT. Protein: CASSFRLADTDTQYF.

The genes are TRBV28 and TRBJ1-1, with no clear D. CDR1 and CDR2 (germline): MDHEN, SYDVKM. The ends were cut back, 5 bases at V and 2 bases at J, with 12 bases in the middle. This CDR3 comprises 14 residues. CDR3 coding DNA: TGTGCCAGCAGTCTGCCCCAGGAAAACACTGAAGCTTTCTTT. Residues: CASSLPQENTEAFF. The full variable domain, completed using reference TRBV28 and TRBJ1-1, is DVKVTQSSRYLVKRTGEKVFLECVQDMDHENMFWYRQDPGLGLRLIYFSYDVKMKEKGDIPEGYSVSREKKERFSLILESASTNQTSMYLCASSLPQENTEAFFGQGTRLTVV.

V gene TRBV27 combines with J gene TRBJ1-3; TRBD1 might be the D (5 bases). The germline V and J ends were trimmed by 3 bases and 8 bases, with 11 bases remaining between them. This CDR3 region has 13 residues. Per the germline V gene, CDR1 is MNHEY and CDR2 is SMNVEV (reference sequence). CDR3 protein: CASSFGTGDTIYF. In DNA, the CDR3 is TGTGCCAGCAGTTTTGGGACTGGCGACACCATATATTTT.

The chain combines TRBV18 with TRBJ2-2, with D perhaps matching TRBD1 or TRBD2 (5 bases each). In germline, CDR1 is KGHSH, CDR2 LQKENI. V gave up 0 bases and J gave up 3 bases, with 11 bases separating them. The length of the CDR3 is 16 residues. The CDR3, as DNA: TGTGCCAGCTCACCACCGGTACTGGGGGACACCGGGGAGCTGTTTTTT. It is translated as CASSPPVLGDTGELFF.

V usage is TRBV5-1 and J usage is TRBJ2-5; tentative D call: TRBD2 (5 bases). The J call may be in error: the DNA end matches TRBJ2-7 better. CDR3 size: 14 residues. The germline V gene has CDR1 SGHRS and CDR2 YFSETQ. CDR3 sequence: CASSGETTAYEQYF. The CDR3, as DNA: TGCGCCAGCAGCGGGGAGACTACAGCCTACGAGCAGTACTTC.

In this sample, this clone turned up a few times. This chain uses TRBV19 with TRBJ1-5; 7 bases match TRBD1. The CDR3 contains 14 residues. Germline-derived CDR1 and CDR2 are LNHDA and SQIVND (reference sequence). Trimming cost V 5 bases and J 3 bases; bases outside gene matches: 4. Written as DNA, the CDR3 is TGTGCCAGTAGTTTACAGGGGTCCAATCAGCCCCAGCATTTT. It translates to CASSLQGSNQPQHF.

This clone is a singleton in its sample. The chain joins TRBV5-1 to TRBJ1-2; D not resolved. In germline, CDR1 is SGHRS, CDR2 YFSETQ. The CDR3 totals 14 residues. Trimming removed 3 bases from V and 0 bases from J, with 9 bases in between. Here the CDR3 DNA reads TGCGCCAGCAGCTGGACGACACCTAACTATGGCTACACCTTC. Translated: CASSWTTPNYGYTF.

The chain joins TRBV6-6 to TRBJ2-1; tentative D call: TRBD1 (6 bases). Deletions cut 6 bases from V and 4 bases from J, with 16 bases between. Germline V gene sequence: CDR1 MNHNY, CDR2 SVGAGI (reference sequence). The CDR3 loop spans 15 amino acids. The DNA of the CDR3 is TGTGCCAGCAGCCCCGGGACACCGACTTACAATGAGCAGTTCTTC. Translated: CASSPGTPTYNEQFF.

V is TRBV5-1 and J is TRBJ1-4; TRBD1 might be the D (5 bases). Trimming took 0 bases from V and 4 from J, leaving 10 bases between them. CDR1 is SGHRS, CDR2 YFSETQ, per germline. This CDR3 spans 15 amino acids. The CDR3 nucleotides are TGCGCCAGCAGCTTGGCCGGGACGGGTAATGAAAAACTGTTTTTT. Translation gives CASSLAGTGNEKLFF.

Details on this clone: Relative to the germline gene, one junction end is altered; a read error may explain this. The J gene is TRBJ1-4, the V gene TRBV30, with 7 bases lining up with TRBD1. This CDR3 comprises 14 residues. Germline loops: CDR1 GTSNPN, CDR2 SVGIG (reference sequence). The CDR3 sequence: CAWSRDSVSLNLNF. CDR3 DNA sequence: TGTGCCTGGAGCCGGGACAGCGTCTCCCTTAATCTCAATTTT. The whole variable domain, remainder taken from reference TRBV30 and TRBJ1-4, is SQTIHQWPATLVQPVGSPLSLECTVEGTSNPNLYWYRQAAGRGLQLLFYSVGIGQISSEVPQNLSASRPQDRQFILSSKKLLLSDSGFYLCAWSRDSVSLNLNFGSGTQLSVL.

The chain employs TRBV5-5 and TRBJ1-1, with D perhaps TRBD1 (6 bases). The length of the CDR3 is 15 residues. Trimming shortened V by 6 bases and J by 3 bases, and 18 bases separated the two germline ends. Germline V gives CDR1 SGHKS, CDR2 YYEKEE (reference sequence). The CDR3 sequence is CASTDKVGGYTEAFF. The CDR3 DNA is TGTGCCAGCACCGATAAGGTAGGGGGATACACTGAAGCTTTCTTT.

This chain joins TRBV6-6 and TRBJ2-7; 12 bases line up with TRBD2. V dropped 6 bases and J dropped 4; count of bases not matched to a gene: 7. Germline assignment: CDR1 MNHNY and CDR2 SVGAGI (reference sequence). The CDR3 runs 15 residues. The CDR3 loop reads CASSPSGRAVYEQYF. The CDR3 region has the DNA TGTGCCAGCAGCCCTAGCGGGAGGGCCGTTTACGAGCAGTACTTC.

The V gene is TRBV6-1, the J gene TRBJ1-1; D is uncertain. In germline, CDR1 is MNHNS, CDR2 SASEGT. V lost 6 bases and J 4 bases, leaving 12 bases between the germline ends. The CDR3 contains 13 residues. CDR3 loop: CASREGLVTEAFF. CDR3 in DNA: TGTGCCAGCAGGGAGGGATTGGTCACTGAAGCTTTCTTT.

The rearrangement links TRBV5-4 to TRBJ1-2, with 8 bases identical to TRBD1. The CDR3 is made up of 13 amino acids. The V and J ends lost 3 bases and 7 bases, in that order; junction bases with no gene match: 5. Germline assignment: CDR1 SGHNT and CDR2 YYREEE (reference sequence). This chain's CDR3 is CASSYQGAGGYTF. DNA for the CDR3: TGTGCCAGCAGCTACCAGGGGGCCGGTGGCTACACCTTC.

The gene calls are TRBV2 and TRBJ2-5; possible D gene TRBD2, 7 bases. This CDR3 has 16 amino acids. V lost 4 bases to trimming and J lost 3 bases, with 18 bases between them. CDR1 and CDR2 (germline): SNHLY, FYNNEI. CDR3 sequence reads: CASSVEGGGFKETQYF. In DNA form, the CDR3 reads TGTGCCAGCAGTGTAGAGGGGGGGGGATTTAAAGAGACCCAGTACTTC.

This CDR3 reads CASSYSLNTEAFF. CDR3 sequence (DNA): TGTGCCAGCAGTTACTCGCTGAACACTGAAGCTTTCTTT. The chain links TRBV6-6 to TRBJ1-1; D gene ambiguous. Germline assignment: CDR1 MNHNY and CDR2 SVGAGI (reference sequence). V gave up 0 bases and J gave up 0 bases, with 2 bases separating them. The CDR3 sequence is 13 residues long.

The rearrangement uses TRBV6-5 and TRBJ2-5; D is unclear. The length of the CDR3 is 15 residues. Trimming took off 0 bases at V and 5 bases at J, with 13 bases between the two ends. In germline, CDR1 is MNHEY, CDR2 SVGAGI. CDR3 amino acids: CASSYSGTPRETQYF. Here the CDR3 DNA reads TGTGCCAGCAGTTACTCGGGTACGCCGAGGGAGACCCAGTACTTC.

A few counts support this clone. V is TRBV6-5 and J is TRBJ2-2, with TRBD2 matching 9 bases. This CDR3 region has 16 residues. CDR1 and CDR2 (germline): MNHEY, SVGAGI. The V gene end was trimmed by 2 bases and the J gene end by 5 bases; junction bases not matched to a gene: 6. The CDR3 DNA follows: TGTGCCAGCAGTTACGATAGCGGGGGTACGACCGGGGAGCTGTTTTTT. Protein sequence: CASSYDSGGTTGELFF.

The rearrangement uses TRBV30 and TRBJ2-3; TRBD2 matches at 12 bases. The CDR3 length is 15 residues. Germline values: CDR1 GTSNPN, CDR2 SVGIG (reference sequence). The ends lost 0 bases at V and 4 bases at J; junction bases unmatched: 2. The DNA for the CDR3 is TGTGCCTGGAGTGTTCTAGCGGGAGGGCCAGATACGCAGTATTTT. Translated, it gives CAWSVLAGGPDTQYF.

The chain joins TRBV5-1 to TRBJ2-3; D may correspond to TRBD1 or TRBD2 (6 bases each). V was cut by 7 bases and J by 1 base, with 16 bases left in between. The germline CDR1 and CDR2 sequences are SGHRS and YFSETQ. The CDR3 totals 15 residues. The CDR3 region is CASQGGGVGTDTQYF. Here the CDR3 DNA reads TGCGCCAGCCAAGGAGGGGGTGTGGGCACAGATACGCAGTATTTT.

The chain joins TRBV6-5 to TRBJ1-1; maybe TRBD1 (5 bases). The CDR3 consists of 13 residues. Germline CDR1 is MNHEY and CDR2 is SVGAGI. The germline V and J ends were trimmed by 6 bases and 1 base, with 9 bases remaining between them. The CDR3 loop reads CASSRQQNTEAFF. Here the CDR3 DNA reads TGTGCCAGCAGCCGACAGCAGAACACTGAAGCTTTCTTT.